One T cell receptor beta chain is described in this entry. Its antigen is not identified. Primers for the PCR totalled 60 Vbeta and 13 Jbeta. Source study methods: In a later analysis, of 79 million or so unique beta chains, 9 million to 11 million appeared in at least two donors. Some clones are missing from TCRdb's copy, which holds only in-frame ones; the method was immunoSEQ multiplex PCR. V and J calls and clone size are copied from that table; D and trimming were computed from the DNA. The table shows about 130,000 clones, with roughly 68% occurring only once. This specimen belongs to a study of cytomegalovirus exposure and HLA in healthy donors. Study-level background: The Caucasian-associated ancestry cluster contained 75% to 85% of the approximately 430 genotyped donors. Notes on the study in general: Most TCR sequences proved rare, with some public TCRs found in many donors. It is likely that the observed cluster of highly shared sequence variants was a sequencing artifact.

CDR1 LGHNA and CDR2 YSLEER come from the germline V gene. V was pared by 0 bases and J by 7 bases, with 15 bases between. This CDR3 region has 15 residues. This receptor was identified in a woman aged 45-65 years in good health and CMV-seropositive. The chain has TRBV4-3 and TRBJ2-5; weak D call: TRBD1 (6 bases). The sample comprised PBMCs. The CDR3 DNA is TGCGCCAGCAGCCAAGATTACAGGGCAAGCGGGACCCAGTACTTC. The encoded protein is CASSQDYRASGTQYF.